The 21 T cell receptor beta chains presented below share a single source sample, sequenced in a study of blood T cells in healthy people across ages (dated by TCRdb to 2015 to 2017). The receptor library was made with 5' RACE. TCRdb records Illumina HiSeq 2500 as the sequencer. The second PCR ran for roughly 7 to 12 cycles and used a J-beta primer mix along with a sample-barcoded 5' primer. The public reads were reprocessed in TCRdb via fastp at Q25 and MiXCR, keeping in-frame beta chains. CDR3 protein duplicates are merged, each entry listing the most common genes and DNA. The sample has about 1.6 million distinct CDR3 sequences on record, about 32% of them singletons. The ten largest clones capture around 11% of the sample. The source material was blood. These receptors originate from a woman in her 30s in good health.

The chain joins TRBV30 to TRBJ2-7, with 8 bases identical to TRBD1. Germline V gene lookup returns CDR1 GTSNPN and CDR2 SVGIG (reference sequence). The CDR3 has 14 amino acids. The J segment lost 3 bases and the V segment lost 4 bases, leaving 8 bases of the junction unmatched. The CDR3 region has the DNA TGTGCCTGGAAACCGACAGGGGAAGGCTACGAGCAGTACTTC. As protein: CAWKPTGEGYEQYF. The full variable domain, in which reference TRBV30 and TRBJ2-7 provide the parts outside the CDR3, is SQTIHQWPATLVQPVGSPLSLECTVEGTSNPNLYWYRQAAGRGLQLLFYSVGIGQISSEVPQNLSASRPQDRQFILSSKKLLLSDSGFYLCAWKPTGEGYEQYFGPGTRLTVT.

This clonotype was picked up a small number of times. Relative to the germline gene, one junction end is altered; a read error may explain this. This sequence joins TRBV3-1 and TRBJ1-1; 7 bases are a match to TRBD1. The CDR3 sequence is 15 residues long. Germline V gene lookup returns CDR1 LGHDT and CDR2 YNNKEL (reference sequence). The CDR3 is CASSQARGAGTGAFF. The CDR3 DNA sequence: TGTGCCAGCAGCCAAGCCAGGGGGGCGGGAACTGGAGCTTTCTTT.

The gene calls are TRBV15 and TRBJ2-5; tentatively, D is TRBD1 or TRBD2 (5 bases each). The CDR3 length is 15 residues. Germline lookup yields CDR1 LNHNV and CDR2 YYDKDF (reference sequence). V was clipped by 0 bases and J by 5 bases, with 13 bases between them. As DNA, the CDR3 is TGTGCCACCAGCAGAGATGTCGGGGCCGGGGAGACCCAGTACTTC. It codes for CATSRDVGAGETQYF.

The rearrangement links TRBV6-1 to TRBJ2-5; the match to TRBD2 covers 11 bases. V lost 1 base and J lost 1; bases outside the gene matches: 8. The CDR3 length is 18 residues. Germline V gene sequence: CDR1 MNHNS, CDR2 SASEGT. For the CDR3, the DNA is TGTGCCAGCAGTGAAGGGGCTAGCGGGGGGATATTCCAAGAGACCCAGTACTTC. Translated, it gives CASSEGASGGIFQETQYF.

This chain joins TRBV5-4 and TRBJ2-5; no firm D call. Trimming stripped 5 bases from V and 2 bases from J, with 25 bases between. Germline loops: CDR1 SGHNT, CDR2 YYREEE (reference sequence). The CDR3 has 18 residues. CDR3 residues: CASSPDMTSERRQETQYF. Written as DNA, the CDR3 is TGTGCCAGCAGTCCCGACATGACGTCCGAAAGACGGCAAGAGACCCAGTACTTC.

The gene calls are TRBV27 and TRBJ1-2; TRBD1 matches 8 bases. CDR3 length: 13 residues. V gave up 3 bases and J gave up 10 bases; unmatched junction bases: 7. Germline-derived CDR1 and CDR2 are MNHEY and SMNVEV (reference sequence). This CDR3 is CASSFGTGLDYTF. CDR3 nucleotides: TGTGCCAGCAGTTTCGGGACAGGTTTGGACTACACCTTC.

The chain couples TRBV20-1 to TRBJ2-7; 8 positions match TRBD2. V was clipped by 6 bases and J by 2 bases; unmatched bases: 9. Germline assignment: CDR1 DFQATT and CDR2 SNEGSKA (reference sequence). This CDR3 is 14 amino acids long. The CDR3 nucleotides are TGCAGTGCAACGCCCGGGACTAGAACCTACGAGCAGTACTTC. Translation: CSATPGTRTYEQYF.

This clonotype has a handful of counts. The genes are TRBV20-1 and TRBJ1-1; tentative D call: TRBD1 (6 bases). Trimming took 6 bases from V and 0 from J, leaving 11 bases between them. This CDR3 contains 13 residues. Germline CDR1 and CDR2: DFQATT and SNEGSKA (reference sequence). CDR3 region: CSANGQLNTEAFF. The DNA for the CDR3 is TGCAGTGCGAACGGACAGCTGAACACTGAAGCTTTCTTT.

V is TRBV5-5 and J is TRBJ1-5; D is undetermined. V was shortened by 2 bases and J by 7 bases, with 10 bases between the two germline ends. The CDR3 has 13 amino acids. The V gene's germline CDR1 is SGHKS and CDR2 YYEKEE (reference sequence). CDR3 nucleotide sequence: TGTGCCAGCAGCTTTGAGGTTCGGCAGCCCCAGCATTTT. This encodes CASSFEVRQPQHF.

The DNA of the CDR3 is TGCAGTGCTAGAGACTCCTATTTATACGAGCAGTACTTC. The encoded protein is CSARDSYLYEQYF. V and J are TRBV20-1 and TRBJ2-7; D gene unclear. Germline values: CDR1 DFQATT, CDR2 SNEGSKA (reference sequence). The V end lost 0 bases, the J end lost 4 bases, and 10 bases lay between the germline ends. The CDR3 is 13 residues long.

This clonotype was seen at least ten times. The chain has TRBV29-1 and TRBJ2-5; D is perhaps TRBD1 (7 bases). The CDR3 totals 13 residues. V lost 3 bases to trimming and J lost 2 bases, with 10 bases between them. Looked up from germline, CDR1 is SQVTM and CDR2 is ANQGSEA. The CDR3, as DNA: TGCAGCGTTGAGGCAGGGGGGCAAGAGACCCAGTACTTC. Its protein is CSVEAGGQETQYF.

This clonotype was counted at least ten times. The rearrangement joins TRBV7-9 to TRBJ2-5; possibly TRBD1 or TRBD2 for D (5 bases each). CDR3 length: 18 amino acids. V was clipped by 5 bases and J by 0 bases, with 22 bases between them. Germline V CDR1 and CDR2: SEHNR, FQNEAQ (reference sequence). The DNA of the CDR3 is TGTGCCAGCAGCCCCGACCTTCCCGGGACGGCGTACCAAGAGACCCAGTACTTC. Residues: CASSPDLPGTAYQETQYF.

This clonotype has just a few counts. The chain employs TRBV9 and TRBJ2-1; TRBD1 or TRBD2 may be the D gene (5 bases each). In germline, CDR1 is SGDLS, CDR2 YYNGEE. Trimming took 0 bases from V and 0 from J, leaving 13 bases between them. This CDR3 has 17 residues. CDR3 amino acids: CASSVEGTPSSYNEQFF. As DNA, the CDR3 is TGTGCCAGCAGCGTAGAAGGGACCCCGAGCTCCTACAATGAGCAGTTCTTC.

As to this clonotype: A read error may be the cause here, since a much bigger clone is one base away. V and J are TRBV6-5 and TRBJ2-7, with 8 bases that match TRBD1. The germline gives CDR1 MNHEY, CDR2 SVGAGI. V lost 4 bases to trimming and J lost 7 bases; unmatched junction nucleotides: 12. The CDR3 has 15 amino acids. The DNA of the CDR3 is TGTGCCAGCAGTTTGGGACAGGCCCTTTACAATGAGCAGTACTTC. Protein: CASSLGQALYNEQYF.

The V and J genes are TRBV3-1 and TRBJ1-2; a possible D gene is TRBD1 (5 bases). This CDR3 has 14 amino acids. V was trimmed by 2 bases and J by 7 bases, leaving 14 bases between them. Germline V CDR1 and CDR2: LGHDT, YNNKEL (reference sequence). The chain's CDR3 is CASSQPGEVCGYTF. Written as DNA, the CDR3 is TGTGCCAGCAGCCAACCGGGGGAGGTGTGTGGCTACACCTTC.

The rearrangement uses TRBV5-1 and TRBJ2-2; a weak D match, TRBD2 (5 bases). In germline, CDR1 is SGHRS, CDR2 YFSETQ. This CDR3 spans 16 amino acids. Trimming took 2 bases from V and 2 from J, leaving 13 bases between them. The CDR3 reads CASSLRRETNTGELFF. CDR3 DNA: TGCGCCAGCAGCTTACGACGGGAAACTAACACCGGGGAGCTGTTTTTT. Full variable domain (remainder filled in from reference TRBV5-1 and TRBJ2-2): KAGVTQTPRYLIKTRGQQVTLSCSPISGHRSVSWYQQTPGQGLQFLFEYFSETQRNKGNFPGRFSGRQFSNSRSEMNVSTLELGDSALYLCASSLRRETNTGELFFGEGSRLTVL.

This chain uses TRBV3-1 with TRBJ2-1; 16 nucleotides line up with TRBD2. J lost 7 bases, V lost 11 bases, and 8 bases had no gene match. This CDR3 comprises 15 residues. The germline CDR1 and CDR2 sequences are LGHDT and YNNKEL (reference sequence). The CDR3 coding sequence is TGTGCCTACTCACCGGGACTAGCGGGAGGGAATGAGCAGTTCTTC. Protein: CAYSPGLAGGNEQFF.

The DNA of the CDR3 is TGTGCCAGCAGGGAGGGGACAGCCTTCTATGGCTACACCTTC. It is translated as CASREGTAFYGYTF. The chain couples TRBV28 to TRBJ1-2; 7 bases fit TRBD1. CDR1 and CDR2 from the germline V gene are MDHEN and SYDVKM. There are 14 residues in the CDR3. Trimming took 6 bases from V and 4 from J; bases not matched to a gene: 8.

The chain links TRBV11-2 to TRBJ2-1; D remains unclear. The CDR3 has 14 residues. Trimming took off 0 bases at V and 7 bases at J, with 10 bases between the two ends. Germline CDR1 and CDR2: SGHAT and FQNNGV. The CDR3 bases are TGTGCCAGCAGCTTAGATGGCGCATTTAATGAGCAGTTCTTC. It yields the protein CASSLDGAFNEQFF.

This clonotype was picked up many times. The chain is built from TRBV29-1 and TRBJ2-2, with 7 bases matching TRBD1. V was pared by 4 bases and J by 8 bases, with 7 bases of the junction left unmatched. Germline V CDR1 and CDR2: SQVTM, ANQGSEA. This CDR3 comprises 13 residues. The CDR3 sequence: CSVANRGTGELFF. CDR3 nucleotides: TGCAGCGTTGCGAACAGGGGTACTGGGGAGCTGTTTTTT.

In this sample, this clonotype turned up a few times. The V gene is TRBV27, the J gene TRBJ2-7; 8 bases map to TRBD2. V lost 2 bases, J lost 3 bases, and 6 bases stayed unmatched. CDR3 length: 15 residues. CDR1 is MNHEY, CDR2 SMNVEV, per germline (reference sequence). Written as DNA, the CDR3 is TGTGCCAGCAGTTTAGCGGGAGGCCAGCACTACGAGCAGTACTTC. Its protein is CASSLAGGQHYEQYF.